The entry below gives a single TCR beta chain sequence along with its context. The antigen remains unidentified. Calling Graves' hyperthyroidism stable meant ophthalmopathy did not progress within 18 months. Any patient presenting with uncontrolled infection, other autoimmune disease, pregnancy or lactation was left out. PBMCs were collected from an approximately 9.2 ml volume of fresh peripheral blood. The sample comes from a study of T cells in Graves' hyperthyroidism and ophthalmopathy. Overall study findings and caveats: Most clonotypes expanded in the thyroid (above 0.001) were also present in blood.

CDR1 MNHEY and CDR2 SVGAGI come from the germline V gene. The CDR3 totals 13 residues. Between the trimmed V and J ends, which lost 2 bases and 7 bases, there was a span of 8 bases. TCR beta CDR3 regions were amplified from RNA. The primer set for the first-round RT-PCR of the TCR CDR3 was HTBI. TCRdb called the multiplex PCR reads again in MiXCR, with one record for every CDR3 protein. The data show roughly 380,000 distinct CDR3 sequences, about 13% seen once. This chain joins TRBV6-5 and TRBJ2-2; D not certain. Material for sequencing was blood. The receptor's source is a woman between 18 and 30 years old with Graves' hyperthyroidism. The CDR3 nucleotides read TGTGCCAGCAGTTACAGGGTTGGCGGGGAGCTGTTTTTT. Translated: CASSYRVGGELFF.